This TCR beta chain was identified in a study of blood T cell repertoires in COVID-19 (dated by TCRdb to 2020 to 2021). Background for the entire study: Collaborator samples came from the United States, Italy and Spain and covered acute and convalescent phases of COVID-19. The samples were drawn from the first 160 participants of the ongoing ImmuneRACE study and from some 1,300 subjects provided by 6 global collaborators. The repertoires were released in a freely available public database intended as a resource for research on the immune response to SARS-CoV-2. The dataset comprised deeply sampled blood TCRbeta repertoires from subjects exposed to, actively infected with, or recovered from COVID-19. Sample metadata almost always included a de-identified subject ID, COVID-19 status, age in years and sex. The prospective study material was composed of cDNA or gDNA derived from T cells, B-cell-depleted T cells, or PBMCs. Where available, HLA class I and class II types were obtained from metadata supplied by the sample provider rather than from assay-based typing.

This clone has just a few counts. Its antigen target is currently unknown. Base quality data are lacking; no much larger clone is found one base away. The CDR3, cysteine through phenylalanine, is 16 amino acids long. Only CDR3 DNA is held: 48 bases, read in frame from base 1. CDR1 and CDR2, per the germline V gene, are SNHLY and FYNNEI. V is cut by 1 base and J by 5 bases, and the space between the germline ends is 15 bases. Summary of the overall study and its limitations: The amount of clinical and demographic metadata varied by source and participant and was provided uncurated.

TCRbeta CDR3 regions were amplified from genomic DNA by means of the immunoSEQ Assay, a bias-controlled multiplex PCR. The authors' analysis ran thus. The number of nucleated cells in each sample was estimated by amplification of reference gene primers within the assay. Sequence reads were collapsed and filtered to measure the absolute abundance of every unique TCRbeta CDR3 rearrangement. Productive Simpson clonality was computed per sample as the square root of Simpson's diversity index over productive rearrangements. What TCRdb holds here is the immuneACCESS table cut down to in-frame rearrangements. Part of the clones is not present; checked against another copy, under half of the missing clones reflect an unresolved V gene, and the others are unexplained. V and J calls and clone size follow that table, whereas D and trimming were derived from the DNA. This sample gives roughly 130,000 clones in total; approximately 80% of them show up just once. The top ten clonotypes cover roughly 1.8% of the sample.

The collaborating institutions used their own protocols to collect whole blood in K2EDTA tubes. For TCRbeta analysis, collaborators shipped samples as frozen whole blood, isolated PBMCs, or DNA extracted from either of those sample types. The sequence was collected from a man aged 65-85 years with acute or convalescent COVID-19. Sequencing was performed on peripheral blood. The sequence joins TRBV2 to TRBJ2-1; too little of a D gene remains to name it. The CDR3 reads CASSEGSPKVNNEQFF. Read as DNA, the sequence is TGTGCCAGCAGTGAAGGTAGCCCCAAAGTCAACAATGAGCAGTTCTTC. Extended through the reference TRBV2 and TRBJ2-1 proteins, this CDR3 yields the full variable domain: EPEVTQTPSHQVTQMGQEVILRCVPISNHLYFYWYRQILGQKVEFLVSFYNNEISEKSEIFDDQFSVERPDGSNFTLKIRSTKLEDSAMYFCASSEGSPKVNNEQFFGPGTRLTVL.